This T cell receptor beta chain was documented in a study of blood T cell repertoires in COVID-19. The CDR3 is 15 residues long. V was shortened by 0 bases and J by 1 base, with 8 bases between the two germline ends. Germline assignment: CDR1 MRHNA and CDR2 SNTAGT. The Seattle patients joined while their infection was active and were tracked longitudinally afterward. Assay used: immunoSEQ multiplex PCR; TCRdb lists only in-frame clones, some missing. The sample includes about 76,000 clones, 85% of them seen just once. Sample: peripheral blood. V is TRBV6-4 and J is TRBJ2-3, with D perhaps matching TRBD1 (5 bases). This clonotype originated in a man in his fifties with COVID-19, enrolled during active disease. The CDR3 is CASSDSLTGTDTQYF. The CDR3 bases are TGTGCCAGCAGTGACTCTTTGACAGGCACAGATACGCAGTATTTT.